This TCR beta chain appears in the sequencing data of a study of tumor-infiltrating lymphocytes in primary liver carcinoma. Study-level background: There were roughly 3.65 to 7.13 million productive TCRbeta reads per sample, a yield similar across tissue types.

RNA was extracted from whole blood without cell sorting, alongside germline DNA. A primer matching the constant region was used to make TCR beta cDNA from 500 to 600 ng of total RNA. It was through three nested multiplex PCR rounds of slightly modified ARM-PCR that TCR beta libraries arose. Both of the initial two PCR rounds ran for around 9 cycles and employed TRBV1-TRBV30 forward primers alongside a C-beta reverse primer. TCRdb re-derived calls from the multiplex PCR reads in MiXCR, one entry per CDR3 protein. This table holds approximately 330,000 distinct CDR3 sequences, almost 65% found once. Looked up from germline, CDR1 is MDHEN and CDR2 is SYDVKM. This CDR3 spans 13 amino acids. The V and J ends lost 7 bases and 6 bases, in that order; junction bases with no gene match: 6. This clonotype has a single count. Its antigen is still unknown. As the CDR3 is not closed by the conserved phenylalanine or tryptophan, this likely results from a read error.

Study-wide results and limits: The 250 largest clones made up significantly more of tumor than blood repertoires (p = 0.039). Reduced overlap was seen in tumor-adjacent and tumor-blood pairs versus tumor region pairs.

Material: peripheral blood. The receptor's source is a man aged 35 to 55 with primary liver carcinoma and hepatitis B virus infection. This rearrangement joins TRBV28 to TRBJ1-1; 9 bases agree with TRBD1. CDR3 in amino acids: CASNRGQGAEAFV. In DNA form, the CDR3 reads TGTGCCAGCAACAGGGGGCAGGGGGCTGAAGCTTTCGTT.